This TCR beta chain is drawn from a study of cytomegalovirus exposure and HLA in healthy donors. Primers: 60 Vbeta forward and 13 Jbeta reverse. Assay used: immunoSEQ multiplex PCR; TCRdb lists only in-frame clones, some missing. This repertoire shows more than 150,000 clones, over 75% found once; its top ten account for roughly 1.4%. V was shortened by 7 bases and J by 2 bases, with 10 bases between the two germline ends. Germline CDR1 reads SGHRS; CDR2 reads YFSETQ. The CDR3 totals 13 residues. The study, taken as a whole, reports: A later analysis by the authors found several of the most significant clusters apparently linked to common viral pathogens.

About this clone itself: Its antigen remains unknown.

Sequencing was done on a sample of PBMCs. The clonotype was recovered from a man in his forties or fifties in good health and CMV-seropositive. This rearrangement joins TRBV5-1 to TRBJ2-1; D not resolved. This chain's CDR3 is CASQTTPYNEQFF. The CDR3 DNA sequence: TGCGCCAGCCAGACAACTCCCTACAATGAGCAGTTCTTC.